This T cell receptor beta chain came from a study of blood T cell repertoires in COVID-19. Turning to the study itself: Specimens from acute and convalescent COVID-19 originated in the United States, Italy and Spain. Sample material is recorded as cDNA or gDNA derived from T cells, B-cell-depleted T cells, or PBMCs.

In assigning cohorts, the study relied on participant-reported clinical history. The germline gives CDR1 DFQATT, CDR2 SNEGSKA (reference sequence). V lost 2 bases to trimming and J lost 5 bases, with 4 bases between them. CDR3 length: 11 residues. Original methodology: Reference gene primer amplification gave nucleated cell count estimates. Produced via immunoSEQ multiplex PCR; TCRdb's table is partial and in-frame only. The DNA gave D and trimming, while V, J and clone size come from that table. The sample carries some 250,000 clones, over 85% recorded once. The receptor comes from a woman in her thirties with acute COVID-19. Sequenced input: PBMCs or T cells enriched from blood (not recorded which). V usage is TRBV20-1 and J usage is TRBJ2-1; D is unclear. CDR3 coding DNA: TGCAGTGCTAGATCAGACAATGAGCAGTTCTTC. Amino acid sequence: CSARSDNEQFF.